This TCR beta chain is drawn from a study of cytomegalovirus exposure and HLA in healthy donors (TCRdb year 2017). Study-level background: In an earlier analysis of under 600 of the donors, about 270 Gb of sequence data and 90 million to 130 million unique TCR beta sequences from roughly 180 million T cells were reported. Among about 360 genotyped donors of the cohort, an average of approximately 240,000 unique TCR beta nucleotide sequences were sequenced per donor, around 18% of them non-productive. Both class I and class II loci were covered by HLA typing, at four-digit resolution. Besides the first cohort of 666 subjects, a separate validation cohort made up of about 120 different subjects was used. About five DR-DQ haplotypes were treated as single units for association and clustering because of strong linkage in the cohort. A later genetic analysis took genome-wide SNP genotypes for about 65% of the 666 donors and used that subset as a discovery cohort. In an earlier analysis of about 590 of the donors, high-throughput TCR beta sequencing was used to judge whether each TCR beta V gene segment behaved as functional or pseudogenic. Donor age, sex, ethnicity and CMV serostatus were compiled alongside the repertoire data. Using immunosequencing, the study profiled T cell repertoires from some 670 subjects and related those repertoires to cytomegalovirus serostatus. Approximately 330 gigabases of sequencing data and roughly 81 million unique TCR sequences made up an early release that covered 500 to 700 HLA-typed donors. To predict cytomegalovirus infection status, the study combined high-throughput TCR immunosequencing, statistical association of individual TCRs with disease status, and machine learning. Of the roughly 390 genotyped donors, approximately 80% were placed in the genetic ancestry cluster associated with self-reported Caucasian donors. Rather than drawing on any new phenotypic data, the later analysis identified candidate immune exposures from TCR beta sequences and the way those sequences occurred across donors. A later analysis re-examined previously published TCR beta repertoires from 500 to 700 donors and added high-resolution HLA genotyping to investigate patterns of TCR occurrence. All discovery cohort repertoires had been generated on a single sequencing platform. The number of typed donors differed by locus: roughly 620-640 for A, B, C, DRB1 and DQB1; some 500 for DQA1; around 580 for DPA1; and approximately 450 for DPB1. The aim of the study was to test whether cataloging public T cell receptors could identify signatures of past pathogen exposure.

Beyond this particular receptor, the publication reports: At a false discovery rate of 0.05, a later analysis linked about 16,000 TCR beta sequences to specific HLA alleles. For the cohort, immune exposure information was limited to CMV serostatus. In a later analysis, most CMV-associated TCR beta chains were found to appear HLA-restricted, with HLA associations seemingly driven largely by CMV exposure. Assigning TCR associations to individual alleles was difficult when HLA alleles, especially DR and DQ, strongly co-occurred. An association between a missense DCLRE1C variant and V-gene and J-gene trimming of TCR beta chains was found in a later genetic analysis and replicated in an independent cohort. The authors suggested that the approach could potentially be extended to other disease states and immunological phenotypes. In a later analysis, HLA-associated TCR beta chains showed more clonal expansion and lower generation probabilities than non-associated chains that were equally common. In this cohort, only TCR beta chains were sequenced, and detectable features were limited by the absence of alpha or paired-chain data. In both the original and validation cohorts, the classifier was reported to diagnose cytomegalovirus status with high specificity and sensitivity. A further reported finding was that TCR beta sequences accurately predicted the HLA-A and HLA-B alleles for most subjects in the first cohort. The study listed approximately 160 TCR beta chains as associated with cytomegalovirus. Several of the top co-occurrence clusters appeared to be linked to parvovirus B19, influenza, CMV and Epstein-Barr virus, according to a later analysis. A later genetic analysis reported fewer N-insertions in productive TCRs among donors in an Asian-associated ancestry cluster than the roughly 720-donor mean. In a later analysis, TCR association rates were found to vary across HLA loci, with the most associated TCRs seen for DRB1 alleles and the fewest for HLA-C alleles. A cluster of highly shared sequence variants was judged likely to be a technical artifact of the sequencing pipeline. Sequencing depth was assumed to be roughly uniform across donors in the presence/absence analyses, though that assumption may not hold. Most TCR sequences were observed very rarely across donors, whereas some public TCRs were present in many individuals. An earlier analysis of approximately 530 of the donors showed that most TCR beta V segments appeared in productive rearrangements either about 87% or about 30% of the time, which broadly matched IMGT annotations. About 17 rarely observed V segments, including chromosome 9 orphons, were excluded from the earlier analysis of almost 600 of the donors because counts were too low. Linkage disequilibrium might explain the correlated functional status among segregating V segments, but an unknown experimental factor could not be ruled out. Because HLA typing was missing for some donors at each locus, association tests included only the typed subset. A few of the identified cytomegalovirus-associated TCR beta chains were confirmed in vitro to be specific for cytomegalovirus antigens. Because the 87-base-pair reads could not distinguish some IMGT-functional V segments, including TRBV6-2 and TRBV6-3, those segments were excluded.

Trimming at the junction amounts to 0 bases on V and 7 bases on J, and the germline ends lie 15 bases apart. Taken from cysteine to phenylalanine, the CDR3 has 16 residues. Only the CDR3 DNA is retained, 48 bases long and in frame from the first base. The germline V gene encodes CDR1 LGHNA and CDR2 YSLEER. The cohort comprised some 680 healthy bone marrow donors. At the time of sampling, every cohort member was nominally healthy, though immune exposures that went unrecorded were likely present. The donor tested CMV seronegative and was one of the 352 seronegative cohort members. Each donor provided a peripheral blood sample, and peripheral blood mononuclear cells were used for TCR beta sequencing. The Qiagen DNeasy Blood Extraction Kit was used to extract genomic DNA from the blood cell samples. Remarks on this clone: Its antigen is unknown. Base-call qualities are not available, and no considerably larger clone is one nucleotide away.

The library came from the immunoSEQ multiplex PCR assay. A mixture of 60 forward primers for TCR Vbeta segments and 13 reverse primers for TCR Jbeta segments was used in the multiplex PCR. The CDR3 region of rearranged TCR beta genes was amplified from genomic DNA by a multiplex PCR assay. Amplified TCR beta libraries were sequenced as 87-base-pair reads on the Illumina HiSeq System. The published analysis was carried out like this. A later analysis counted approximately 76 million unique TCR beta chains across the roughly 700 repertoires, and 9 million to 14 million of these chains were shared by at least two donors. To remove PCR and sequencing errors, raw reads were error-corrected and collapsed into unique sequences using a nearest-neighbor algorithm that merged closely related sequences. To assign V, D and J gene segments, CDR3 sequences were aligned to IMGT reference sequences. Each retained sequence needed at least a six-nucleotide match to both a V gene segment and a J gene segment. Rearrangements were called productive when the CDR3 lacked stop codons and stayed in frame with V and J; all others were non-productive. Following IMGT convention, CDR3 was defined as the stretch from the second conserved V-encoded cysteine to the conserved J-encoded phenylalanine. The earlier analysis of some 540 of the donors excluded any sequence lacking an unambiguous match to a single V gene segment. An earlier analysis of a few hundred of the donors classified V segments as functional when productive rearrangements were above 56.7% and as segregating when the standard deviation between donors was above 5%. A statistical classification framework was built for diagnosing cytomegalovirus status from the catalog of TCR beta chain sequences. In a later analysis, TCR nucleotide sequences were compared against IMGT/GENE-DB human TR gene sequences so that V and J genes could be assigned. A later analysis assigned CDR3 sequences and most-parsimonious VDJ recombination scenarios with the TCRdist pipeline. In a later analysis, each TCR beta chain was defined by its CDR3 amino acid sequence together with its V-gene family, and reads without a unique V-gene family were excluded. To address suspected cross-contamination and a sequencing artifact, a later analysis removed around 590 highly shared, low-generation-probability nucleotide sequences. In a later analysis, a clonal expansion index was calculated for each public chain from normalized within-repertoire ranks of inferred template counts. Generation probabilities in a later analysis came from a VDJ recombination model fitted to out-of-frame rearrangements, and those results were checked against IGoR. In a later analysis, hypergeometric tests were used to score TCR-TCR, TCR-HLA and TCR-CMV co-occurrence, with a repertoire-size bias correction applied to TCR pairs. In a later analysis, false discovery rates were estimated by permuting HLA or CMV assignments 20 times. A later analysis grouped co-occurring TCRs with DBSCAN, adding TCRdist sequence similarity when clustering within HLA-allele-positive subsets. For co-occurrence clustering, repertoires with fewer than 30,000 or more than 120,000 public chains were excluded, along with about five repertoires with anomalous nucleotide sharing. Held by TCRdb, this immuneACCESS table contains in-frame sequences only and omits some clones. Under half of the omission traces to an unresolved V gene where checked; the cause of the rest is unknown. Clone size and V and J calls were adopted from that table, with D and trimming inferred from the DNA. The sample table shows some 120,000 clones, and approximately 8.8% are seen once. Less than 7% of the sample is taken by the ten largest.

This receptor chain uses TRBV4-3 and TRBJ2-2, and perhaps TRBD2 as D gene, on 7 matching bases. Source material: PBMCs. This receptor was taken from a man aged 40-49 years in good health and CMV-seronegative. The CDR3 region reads CASSQDRGGAGGELFF. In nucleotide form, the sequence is TGCGCCAGCAGCCAAGATAGGGGGGGCGCGGGCGGGGAGCTGTTTTTT.